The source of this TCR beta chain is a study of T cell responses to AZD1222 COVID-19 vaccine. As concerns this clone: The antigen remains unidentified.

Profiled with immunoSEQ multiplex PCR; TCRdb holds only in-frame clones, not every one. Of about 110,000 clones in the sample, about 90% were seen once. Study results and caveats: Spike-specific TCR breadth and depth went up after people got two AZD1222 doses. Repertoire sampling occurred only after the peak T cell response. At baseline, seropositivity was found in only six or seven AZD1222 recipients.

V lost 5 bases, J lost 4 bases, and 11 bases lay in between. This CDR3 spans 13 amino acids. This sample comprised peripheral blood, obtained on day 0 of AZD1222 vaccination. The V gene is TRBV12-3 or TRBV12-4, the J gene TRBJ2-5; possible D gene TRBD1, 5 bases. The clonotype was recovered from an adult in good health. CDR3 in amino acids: CASSQTDRETQYF. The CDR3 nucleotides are TGTGCCAGCAGTCAGACAGATAGAGAGACCCAGTACTTC.